This entry lists 3 T cell receptor beta chains sequenced from one sample in a study of cytomegalovirus exposure and HLA in healthy donors. The study ran its PCR with 60 Vbeta and 13 Jbeta primers. Only in-frame clones appear in the TCRdb table, and some are missing; sequencing was by immunoSEQ multiplex PCR. This sample has around 120,000 clones, with approximately 74% found just once. The sample comprised PBMCs. The receptors originated from a woman aged 50 to 65 in good health and CMV-seropositive.

In this sample, this clone turned up a few times. The genes are TRBV7-6 and TRBJ2-1; 13 bases agree with TRBD2. This CDR3 has 16 residues. Looked up from germline, CDR1 is SGHVS and CDR2 is FNYEAQ. With V trimmed by 4 bases and J by 6 bases, 6 bases remained unmatched. The CDR3 loop is CASSSTSGRAANEQFF. DNA for the CDR3: TGTGCCAGCAGCTCAACTAGCGGGAGGGCCGCCAATGAGCAGTTCTTC. The full variable domain, rest sourced from reference TRBV7-6 and TRBJ2-1, is GAGVSQSPRYKVTKRGQDVALRCDPISGHVSLYWYRQALGQGPEFLTYFNYEAQQDKSGLPNDRFSAERPEGSISTLTIQRTEQRDSAMYRCASSSTSGRAANEQFFGPGTRLTVL.

The rearrangement uses TRBV19 and TRBJ2-3; D ambiguous. Looked up from germline, CDR1 is LNHDA and CDR2 is SQIVND (reference sequence). The CDR3 covers 16 residues. V lost 7 bases and J 1 base, leaving 18 bases between the germline ends. DNA of the CDR3: TGTGCCAGTACTGATCGCGGCGGAACACGCACAGATACGCAGTATTTT. Amino acid sequence: CASTDRGGTRTDTQYF.

This chain joins TRBV30 and TRBJ1-2; TRBD1 matches 8 bases. Germline assignment: CDR1 GTSNPN and CDR2 SVGIG (reference sequence). J was trimmed by 8 bases and V by 2 bases; bases with no gene match: 10. The CDR3 extends over 14 amino acids. The CDR3 sequence is CAWSLPDRVRGYTF. The CDR3 region has the DNA TGTGCCTGGAGTCTCCCGGACAGGGTGAGGGGCTACACCTTC.